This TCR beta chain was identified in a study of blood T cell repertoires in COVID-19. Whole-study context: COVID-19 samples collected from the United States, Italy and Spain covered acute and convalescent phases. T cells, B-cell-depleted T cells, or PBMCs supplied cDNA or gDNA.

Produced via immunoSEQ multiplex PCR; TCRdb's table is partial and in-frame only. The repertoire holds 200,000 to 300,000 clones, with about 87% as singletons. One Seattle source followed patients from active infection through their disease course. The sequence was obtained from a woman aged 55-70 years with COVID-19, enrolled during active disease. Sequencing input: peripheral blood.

This CDR3 reads CSVAQGSLGNTEAFF. In DNA, the CDR3 is TGCAGCGTTGCACAGGGAAGTCTCGGGAACACTGAAGCTTTCTTT. The chain combines TRBV29-1 with TRBJ1-1; weak D call: TRBD1 (6 bases). Germline V gene data show CDR1 as SQVTM and CDR2 as ANQGSEA. Trimming took off 4 bases at V and 1 base at J, with 16 bases between the two ends. CDR3 length: 15 residues.